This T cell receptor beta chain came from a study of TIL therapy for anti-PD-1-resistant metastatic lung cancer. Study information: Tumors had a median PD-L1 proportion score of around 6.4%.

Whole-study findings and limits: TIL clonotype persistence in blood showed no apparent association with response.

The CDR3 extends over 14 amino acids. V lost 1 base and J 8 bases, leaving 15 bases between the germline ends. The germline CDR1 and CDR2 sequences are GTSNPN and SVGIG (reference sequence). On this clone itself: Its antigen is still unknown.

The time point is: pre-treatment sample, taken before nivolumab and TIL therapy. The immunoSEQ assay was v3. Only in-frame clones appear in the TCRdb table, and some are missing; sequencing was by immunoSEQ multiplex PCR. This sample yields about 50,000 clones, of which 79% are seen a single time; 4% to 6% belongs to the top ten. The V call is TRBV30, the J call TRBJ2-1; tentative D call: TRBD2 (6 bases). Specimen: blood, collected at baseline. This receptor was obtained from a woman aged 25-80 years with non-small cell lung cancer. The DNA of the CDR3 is TGTGCCTGGAGTGGGCTGGCTCGGGGGTATGAGCAGTTCTTC. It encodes CAWSGLARGYEQFF.